This note documents a single T cell receptor (beta chain) sequence. The CDR3 spans 13 residues. Germline CDR1 SGHRS, CDR2 YFSETQ. V was cut by 9 bases and J by 8 bases, with 15 bases left in between. The data derive from a study of identical twins. TCRdb used MiXCR to reprocess the 5' RACE reads, holding one entry per CDR3 protein. The repertoire includes 700,000 to 950,000 distinct CDR3 sequences, roughly an eighth of them detected once, and around 1.5% sits in the top ten. These same records also appear under a second study, on yellow fever vaccine responses in identical twins.

The clonotype comes from a woman between 18 and 30 years old in good health. The chain couples TRBV5-1 to TRBJ1-6; the D gene is possibly TRBD1 (6 bases). The sequencing input was PBMCs. CDR3 residues: CANPGDLDSPLHF. The CDR3 coding sequence is TGCGCCAACCCAGGGGATTTGGATTCACCCCTCCACTTT.